Sequencing of this T cell receptor beta chain was carried out in a study of cytotoxic CD8 clonotypes in ibrutinib-treated CLL (dated by TCRdb to about 2021). In terms of the full investigation: The cohort was composed of about 10 relapsed/refractory and fewer than 16 treatment-naive patients; IGHV unmutated status was identified in 17 patients. Responses were partial in approximately 24 patients and complete in 2; after median about 68 months follow-up, about 14 stayed in remission and 12 progressed. Response samples were taken after a median of roughly eleven months on treatment, ranging from about 6 to 36 months. Samples averaged roughly 260,000 productive templates and 94,082 productive rearrangements. Of the 70 to 100 people in the trial, some 28 had longitudinal samples available. Cryopreserved peripheral blood mononuclear cells were obtained before treatment, at response, and at either sustained remission or disease progression. All remission and progressive disease samples were collected while patients were still receiving ibrutinib. Results the study describes overall, beyond this receptor: Public clonotypes were rare and either shrank or stayed stable during treatment, and the rise in clonality at ibrutinib response reflected expansion of private clonotypes. An increase in clonality was observed at ibrutinib response, with clonality remaining stable during sustained remission and falling back toward baseline at progression. Sustained-remission and progressing patients did not have matched sampling times, and lymph node repertoires were not examined. Baseline clonality was found to be higher than that of age-matched healthy donors and was strongly correlated with circulating CD8+ T-cell counts.

Roughly 2 micrograms of genomic DNA were extracted from cryopreserved PBMCs for TCR beta library preparation. Longitudinal blood samples from CLL patients on ibrutinib monotherapy underwent high-throughput TCR beta sequencing. The patients were enrolled in a single-center, open-label phase 2 trial of ibrutinib monotherapy. A remark on this clone: The clone's antigen remains unknown. No base qualities exist here, and no much larger clone lies one base off it.

Each clonotype received, on average, approximately 9.9x coverage in deep resolution sequencing performed on a MiSeq, where the target depth lay between 1 in 1 million and 1 in 200,000 T cells. The immunoSEQ hsTCRB Kit was used to generate TCR beta libraries. From the authors' description of their analysis: ImmunoSEQ Data Assistant and ImmunoSEQ Analyzer were used for data analysis, and V, D and J genes were assigned according to IMGT definitions. Clonality, with values ranging from 0 to 1, was calculated as one minus the normalized Shannon entropy of productive rearrangement frequencies. Public clonotype analysis was restricted to overrepresented clonotypes comprising at least 0.05% of each patient's repertoire. Some 13 age-matched healthy donor repertoires from immuneACCESS served as clonality controls. TCRdb took this table from immuneACCESS and kept in-frame rearrangements with V and J called. Such tables lack part of the clones; where checked against another copy, unresolved V genes explain under half of the gap, and the rest is unexplained. V and J calls and clone size are those listed in that table; D and trimming were worked out from the DNA. This sample gives about 140,000 clones in total; around 80% of them show up just once. 6.5% to 8% of the sample lies in the top ten.

According to the germline V gene, CDR1 reads SGHTA and CDR2 reads FQGNSA. V lost 5 bases and J lost 5 bases; the stretch between them is 21 bases long. Taken from cysteine to phenylalanine, the CDR3 has 16 residues. CDR3 DNA is the only sequence kept; it has 48 bases, read in frame from the first base. This TCR came from a human donor with chronic lymphocytic leukemia. The source was PBMCs, collected after 36 months of ibrutinib treatment. Rearrangement joined TRBV7-2 to TRBJ1-1; the D gene is perhaps TRBD1, on 6 matching bases. CDR3 loop: CASSPPLRSRGTEAFF. The DNA sequence is given as TGTGCCAGCAGCCCTCCTCTCCGTTCGAGGGGGACTGAAGCTTTCTTT.